These 31 T cell receptor beta chains share one sample of origin, sequenced in a study of beta chain features in type 1 diabetes. The sequenced template was cDNA made from the entire isolated RNA. Only in-frame clones appear in the TCRdb table, and some are missing; sequencing was by immunoSEQ multiplex PCR. This sample carries over 120,000 clones, less than 11% of them seen once, and the ten largest clones take 1.3%. The specimen sequenced was naive CD4+ T cells from blood. The receptors were sampled from a man younger than 35 in good health.

This clone was detected many times. This chain joins TRBV5-1 and TRBJ1-1; D unclear. CDR1 is SGHRS, CDR2 YFSETQ, per germline. V was trimmed by 0 bases and J by 2 bases, leaving 5 bases between them. This CDR3 spans 13 amino acids. CDR3 in amino acids: CASSLALNTEAFF. The CDR3 nucleotides read TGCGCCAGCAGCTTGGCTCTCAACACTGAAGCTTTCTTT.

Only a few counts were recorded for this clone. The V gene is TRBV30, the J gene TRBJ2-5; 8 positions agree with TRBD1. V trimming: 2 bases; J trimming: 4 bases; junction bases outside the gene matches: 3. The CDR3 length is 13 residues. The germline V gene has CDR1 GTSNPN and CDR2 SVGIG (reference sequence). CDR3 loop: CAWSRGQGETQYF. The CDR3 DNA sequence: TGTGCCTGGAGTCGAGGACAGGGAGAGACCCAGTACTTC.

This clone was counted a few times. This rearrangement joins TRBV5-4 to TRBJ2-7; the D gene is possibly TRBD2 (5 bases). Trimming left V 0 bases short and J 4 bases short, with 14 bases between. There are 15 residues in the CDR3. Germline CDR1 reads SGHNT; CDR2 reads YYREEE (reference sequence). CDR3 coding DNA: TGTGCCAGCAGCTTGGCGCGGACTGGTCCTTACGAGCAGTACTTC. Translation gives CASSLARTGPYEQYF.

Details on this clone: The sample contains more than one DNA sequence encoding this CDR3. The rearrangement uses TRBV28 and TRBJ1-6; 8 bases agree with TRBD1. CDR1 and CDR2 from the germline V gene are MDHEN and SYDVKM. J was trimmed by 7 bases and V by 5 bases; bases with no gene match: 7. The CDR3 loop spans 15 amino acids. Here the CDR3 reads CASSPLDRDNSPLHF. The CDR3, as DNA: TGTGCCAGCAGTCCTTTGGACAGGGACAATTCACCCCTCCACTTT.

This chain links TRBV9 with TRBJ1-4; D remains unclear. With 2 bases removed from V and 0 bases from J, the gap between germline ends came to 5 bases. This CDR3 comprises 14 residues. The germline V gene encodes CDR1 SGDLS and CDR2 YYNGEE. The DNA of the CDR3 is TGTGCCAGCAGCGTCGCAGCAACTAATGAAAAACTGTTTTTT. It encodes CASSVAATNEKLFF.

This clone was counted between two and nine times. The chain employs TRBV27 and TRBJ1-2; TRBD1 aligns across 8 bases. J gave up 6 bases and V 0 bases, and 3 bases lay outside the gene matches. The CDR3 extends over 14 amino acids. Germline V gene lookup returns CDR1 MNHEY and CDR2 SMNVEV (reference sequence). The CDR3 nucleotides read TGTGCCAGCAGTTTATCCCCAGGGGGCAATGGCTACACCTTC. It yields the protein CASSLSPGGNGYTF.

In this sample, this clone turned up many times. V and J are TRBV9 and TRBJ2-2; D is possibly TRBD1 (6 bases). The CDR3 is 15 amino acids. The V gene lost 2 bases and the J gene lost 5 bases, with 13 bases spanning the gap. Germline CDR1 reads SGDLS; CDR2 reads YYNGEE. CDR3 DNA: TGTGCCAGCAGCGTCGCAGGGGAGTTGACCGGGGAGCTGTTTTTT. Protein: CASSVAGELTGELFF.

The genes are TRBV7-2 and TRBJ2-7; 10 bases are shared with TRBD1. The CDR3 consists of 14 residues. J gave up 4 bases and V 5 bases, and 5 bases lay outside the gene matches. Germline CDR1 reads SGHTA; CDR2 reads FQGNSA. The CDR3 loop is CASSIDRGRYEQYF. CDR3 nucleotides: TGTGCCAGCAGCATAGACAGGGGGCGTTACGAGCAGTACTTC.

This clone was seen a few times. The V gene is TRBV6-5, the J gene TRBJ1-1; a possible D gene is TRBD1 (6 bases). Trimming left V 4 bases short and J 7 bases short, with 22 bases between. There are 16 residues in the CDR3. CDR1 and CDR2 from the germline V gene are MNHEY and SVGAGI. The CDR3 nucleotides read TGTGCCAGCAGTTCTGCGGCCTACAGGGAGAAGGATGAAGCTTTCTTT. This encodes CASSSAAYREKDEAFF.

This clone came up a few times. This chain uses TRBV29-1 with TRBJ1-1, with D tentatively TRBD1 (6 bases). Germline loops: CDR1 SQVTM, CDR2 ANQGSEA. CDR3 size: 16 residues. Deletions cut 6 bases from V and 1 base from J, with 21 bases between. As DNA, the CDR3 is TGCAGCGTCAAAAAAATGGGATTGACAGGGAACACTGAAGCTTTCTTT. Protein: CSVKKMGLTGNTEAFF. Looking up the rest from reference TRBV29-1 and TRBJ1-1 gives the full variable domain: SAVISQKPSRDICQRGTSLTIQCQVDSQVTMMFWYRQQPGQSLTLIATANQGSEATYESGFVIDKFPISRPNLTFSTLTVSNMSPEDSSIYLCSVKKMGLTGNTEAFFGQGTRLTVV.

Only a few counts were recorded for this clone. V is TRBV9 and J is TRBJ2-3; TRBD1 might be the D (6 bases). The CDR3 runs to 16 residues. CDR1 SGDLS and CDR2 YYNGEE come from the germline V gene. V lost 0 bases and J lost 5, with 16 bases in between. The CDR3 DNA follows: TGTGCCAGCAGCGTAGCGGACAGTCGGGCCGAAGATACGCAGTATTTT. This sequence encodes CASSVADSRAEDTQYF.

The chain recombines TRBV29-1 with TRBJ1-5, with 8 positions matching TRBD1. This CDR3 region has 13 residues. Unmatched junction bases numbered 5, after V lost 6 bases and J lost 4 bases. Germline V lookup: CDR1 SQVTM, CDR2 ANQGSEA. The CDR3 protein is CSVRTGKNQPQHF. The CDR3 nucleotides read TGCAGCGTAAGGACAGGGAAAAATCAGCCCCAGCATTTT. Complete variable domain (other parts from reference TRBV29-1 and TRBJ1-5): SAVISQKPSRDICQRGTSLTIQCQVDSQVTMMFWYRQQPGQSLTLIATANQGSEATYESGFVIDKFPISRPNLTFSTLTVSNMSPEDSSIYLCSVRTGKNQPQHFGDGTRLSIL.

The chain joins TRBV5-6 to TRBJ1-3; no firm D call. Between the trimmed V and J ends, which lost 3 bases and 2 bases, there was a span of 3 bases. This CDR3 comprises 12 residues. CDR1 is SGHDT, CDR2 YYEEEE, per germline. The CDR3 protein is CASSSAGNTIYF. The CDR3 DNA follows: TGTGCCAGCAGCTCGGCTGGAAACACCATATATTTT.

The chain carries TRBV7-2 and TRBJ2-3, with unresolved D. The CDR3 consists of 14 residues. Trimming stripped 1 base from V and 4 bases from J, with 9 bases between. Per germline, CDR1 SGHTA and CDR2 FQGNSA. The CDR3 region has the DNA TGTGCCAGCAGCTTAGTGTCTAGTCCAGATACGCAGTATTTT. Amino acids: CASSLVSSPDTQYF.

The CDR3 sequence is CASSGFRLSEQYF. CDR3 sequence (DNA): TGTGCCAGCAGTGGGTTCAGGTTAAGCGAGCAGTACTTC. This rearrangement joins TRBV2 to TRBJ2-7; no firm D call. Looked up from germline, CDR1 is SNHLY and CDR2 is FYNNEI. The V end lost 4 bases, the J end lost 6 bases, and 13 bases lay between the germline ends. CDR3 length: 13 residues.

The chain recombines TRBV7-9 with TRBJ1-3; D is unresolved. The CDR3 has 13 residues. The germline V gene encodes CDR1 SEHNR and CDR2 FQNEAQ (reference sequence). The V end was cut by 0 bases, the J end by 7 bases, with 7 bases between. The CDR3 loop is CASSLALRNTIYF. CDR3 nucleotides: TGTGCCAGCAGCTTAGCCCTGAGGAACACCATATATTTT.

J is TRBJ1-2 and V is TRBV11-3, with 8 positions matching TRBD1. CDR3 length: 16 residues. Germline CDR1 and CDR2: SGHNT and YENEEA. J gave up 3 bases and V 1 base, and 7 bases lay outside the gene matches. The CDR3 sequence: CASSLAGTGRYYGYTF. The DNA of the CDR3 is TGTGCCAGCAGCTTAGCGGGGACAGGACGGTACTATGGCTACACCTTC.

This clone was observed a handful of times. The chain is built from TRBV7-8 and TRBJ2-2; 7 bases are shared with TRBD1. This CDR3 is built from 15 residues. CDR1 and CDR2 from the germline V gene are SGHVS and FQNEAQ. With 5 bases clipped from V and 1 base from J, the junction kept 4 bases outside the gene matches. The CDR3 spells CASSTRQGNTGELFF. The CDR3 bases are TGTGCCAGCAGCACCCGACAGGGGAACACCGGGGAGCTGTTTTTT.

Only a few counts were recorded for this clone. The chain is built from TRBV7-2 and TRBJ2-1; 12 bases fit TRBD2. V gave up 5 bases and J gave up 5 bases; unmatched junction bases: 4. The CDR3 is 15 residues long. Germline CDR1 and CDR2: SGHTA and FQGNSA. The CDR3 spells CASSPWTSGNNEQFF. DNA for the CDR3: TGTGCCAGCAGCCCCTGGACTAGCGGGAACAATGAGCAGTTCTTC.

The chain uses TRBV28 and TRBJ2-1; 7 nucleotides align to TRBD2. J gave up 4 bases and V 6 bases, and 9 bases lay outside the gene matches. The CDR3 has 15 amino acids. Per the germline V gene, CDR1 is MDHEN and CDR2 is SYDVKM. CDR3 bases: TGTGCCAGCAGGTCGAGCGGGGTTATTTACAATGAGCAGTTCTTC. Translating gives CASRSSGVIYNEQFF.

The chain recombines TRBV6-6 with TRBJ1-5; 8 nucleotides line up with TRBD1. V shed 6 bases, J shed 6 bases, and the junction held 7 bases outside the gene matches. This CDR3 contains 14 residues. The germline CDR1 and CDR2 sequences are MNHNY and SVGAGI (reference sequence). This chain's CDR3 is CASSSGQGTQPQHF. The DNA for the CDR3 is TGTGCCAGCAGCTCAGGACAGGGTACTCAGCCCCAGCATTTT.

The V and J genes are TRBV19 and TRBJ2-7; TRBD1 matches at 7 bases. Germline loops: CDR1 LNHDA, CDR2 SQIVND (reference sequence). This CDR3 region has 13 residues. Trimming at V came to 11 bases and at J to 2 bases, leaving 9 bases not matched to a gene. CDR3 residues: CAAGETGAYEQYF. The CDR3 DNA follows: TGTGCCGCTGGGGAAACAGGGGCCTACGAGCAGTACTTC.

This clone has a handful of counts. The chain joins TRBV7-2 to TRBJ2-2, with 7 nucleotides matching TRBD1. In germline, CDR1 is SGHTA, CDR2 FQGNSA. CDR3 size: 14 residues. V trimming: 6 bases; J trimming: 3 bases; junction bases outside the gene matches: 4. The CDR3 DNA is TGTGCCAGCAGTTTCGACAGGGACACCGGGGAGCTGTTTTTT. Translation: CASSFDRDTGELFF.

This clone was seen a handful of times. This chain joins TRBV7-2 and TRBJ2-5, with a possible D match to TRBD2 (6 bases). V was clipped by 3 bases and J by 4 bases, with 12 bases between them. The length of the CDR3 is 14 residues. The V gene's germline CDR1 is SGHTA and CDR2 FQGNSA. As DNA, the CDR3 is TGTGCCAGCAGCTTGGGGACTGCCAGAGAGACCCAGTACTTC. Its protein product is CASSLGTARETQYF.

J is TRBJ2-7 and V is TRBV9, with 7 bases that match TRBD1. The CDR3 spans 15 residues. Germline values: CDR1 SGDLS, CDR2 YYNGEE. Trimming at V came to 4 bases and at J to 5 bases, leaving 12 bases not matched to a gene. The CDR3 reads CASSSGQTIGNEQYF. CDR3 coding DNA: TGTGCCAGCAGCTCGGGACAGACGATTGGCAACGAGCAGTACTTC.

This clone came up a few times. The V gene is TRBV18, the J gene TRBJ2-1, with 9 bases aligning to TRBD1. The CDR3 sequence is 15 residues long. Germline CDR1 reads KGHSH; CDR2 reads LQKENI. V lost 1 base to trimming and J lost 4 bases; unmatched junction nucleotides: 2. The CDR3 sequence is CASSPLGQGYNEQFF. The CDR3 nucleotides are TGTGCCAGCTCACCACTTGGACAGGGGTACAATGAGCAGTTCTTC.

The rearrangement links TRBV6-5 to TRBJ2-7; D is perhaps TRBD1 (6 bases). In germline, CDR1 is MNHEY, CDR2 SVGAGI. The CDR3 runs 12 residues. With 8 bases removed from V and 0 bases from J, the gap between germline ends came to 8 bases. The CDR3 DNA sequence: TGTGCCAGCCGGACAGACTCCTACGAGCAGTACTTC. Its protein is CASRTDSYEQYF.

This rearrangement joins TRBV18 to TRBJ2-7, with 8 bases fitting TRBD1. Germline loops: CDR1 KGHSH, CDR2 LQKENI. Trimming took 3 bases from V and 5 from J; bases not matched to a gene: 6. This CDR3 spans 14 amino acids. The chain's CDR3 is CASSPSRTGNEQYF. CDR3 in DNA: TGTGCCAGCTCACCTTCGAGGACAGGGAACGAGCAGTACTTC.

This rearrangement joins TRBV11-3 to TRBJ2-1; no clear D. There are 13 residues in the CDR3. The germline V gene has CDR1 SGHNT and CDR2 YENEEA. Trimming removed 1 base at V and 4 bases at J, with 5 bases between. The CDR3 DNA sequence: TGTGCCAGCAGCTTAGTACAATACAATGAGCAGTTCTTC. This codes for CASSLVQYNEQFF.

V and J are TRBV25-1 and TRBJ2-1, with TRBD1 as a possible D gene (5 bases). CDR1 is MGHDK and CDR2 is SYGVNS in the germline V gene. The CDR3 consists of 16 residues. V lost 4 bases to trimming and J lost 1 base, with 14 bases between them. CDR3 sequence (DNA): TGTGCCAGCAGTGGGGCACAGGCCGGGTCCTACAATGAGCAGTTCTTC. It codes for CASSGAQAGSYNEQFF.

There are many counts of this clone. The chain couples TRBV4-3 to TRBJ2-2; the D gene is possibly TRBD1 (6 bases). V lost 0 bases to trimming and J lost 0 bases, with 8 bases between them. This CDR3 spans 16 amino acids. From germline, CDR1 is LGHNA and CDR2 YSLEER. The CDR3 bases are TGCGCCAGCAGCCAAGAAGAGGGGGCGAACACCGGGGAGCTGTTTTTT. Amino acid sequence: CASSQEEGANTGELFF.